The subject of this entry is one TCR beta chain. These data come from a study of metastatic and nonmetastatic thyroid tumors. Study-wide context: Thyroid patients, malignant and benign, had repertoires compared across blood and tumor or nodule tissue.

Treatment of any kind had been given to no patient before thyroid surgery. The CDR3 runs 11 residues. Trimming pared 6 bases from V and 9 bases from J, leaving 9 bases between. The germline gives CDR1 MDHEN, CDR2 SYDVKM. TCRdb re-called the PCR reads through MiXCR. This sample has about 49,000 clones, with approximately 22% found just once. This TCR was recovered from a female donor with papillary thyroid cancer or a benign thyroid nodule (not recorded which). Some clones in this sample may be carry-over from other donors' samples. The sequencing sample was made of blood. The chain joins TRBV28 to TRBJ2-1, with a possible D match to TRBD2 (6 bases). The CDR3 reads CASRQEGEQFF. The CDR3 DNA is TGTGCCAGCAGACAGGAGGGTGAGCAGTTCTTC.